This T cell receptor (beta chain) originates from a study of blood T cells in healthy people across ages. Study conclusions and caveats: The recorded TCR beta diversity per million T cells decreased in a roughly linear manner with age. Naive and antigen-experienced cells were not separated, limiting conclusive comparison.

Next came a second PCR, run for roughly 6 to 11 cycles, which used a sample-barcoded 5' primer along with a J-beta primer mix. Each single sample gave us at least 2.5 million CDR3-containing paired-end reads. TCRdb fed the 5' RACE reads into MiXCR, producing one record per CDR3 protein. The sample consists of 700,000 or so distinct CDR3 sequences, about 20% of them appearing once. Germline V gene data show CDR1 as SGHTA and CDR2 as FQGNSA. The CDR3 loop spans 13 amino acids. J gave up 6 bases and V 5 bases, and 4 bases lay outside the gene matches. Researchers isolated at least 7 million PBMCs per sample. On this clonotype: Its specificity is unknown.

The sequenced sample consisted of blood. The V call is TRBV7-2, the J call TRBJ2-5; TRBD1 aligns across 9 bases. The clonotype was recovered from a man in his sixties or seventies in good health. The CDR3 DNA reads TGTGCCAGCAGCCCGGACAGGGGAAAGACCCAGTACTTC. As protein: CASSPDRGKTQYF.